The 27 T cell receptor beta chains below come from one sample, sequenced in a study of technical replicates of blood from a handful of donors (dated by TCRdb to 2015 to 2018). Receptor libraries were prepared by the immunoSEQ multiplex PCR assay. Sourced from immuneACCESS, this table was stored by TCRdb with only in-frame sequences that have V and J called. A share of the clones is absent; for the studies checked, an unresolved V gene accounts for under half, and the remainder has no known explanation. The sample records about 97,000 clones, 96% of which are singletons. The top ten clones comprise around 0.2% of the sample. Sequenced input: T cells isolated from PBMCs. The source is a human donor in good health.

This chain connects TRBV7-2 to TRBJ1-1; 8 nucleotides agree with TRBD1. Germline V lookup: CDR1 SGHTA, CDR2 FQGNSA. The CDR3 runs to 16 residues. V lost 0 bases and J lost 5; bases outside the gene matches: 8. CDR3 amino acids: CASSLARTGWDTEAFF. The CDR3 region has the DNA TGTGCCAGCAGCTTAGCCCGGACAGGGTGGGATACTGAAGCTTTCTTT.

The chain is built from TRBV5-1 and TRBJ2-2; perhaps TRBD2 as D (5 bases). The CDR3 runs 16 residues. Germline V gene sequence: CDR1 SGHRS, CDR2 YFSETQ. Trimming left V 0 bases short and J 4 bases short, with 13 bases between. Here the CDR3 DNA reads TGCGCCAGCAGCTTGGATAGAGGGCTGGGCACCGGGGAGCTGTTTTTT. Protein product: CASSLDRGLGTGELFF.

This CDR3 reads CASGSLSGETLYEQYF. The CDR3, as DNA: TGTGCTAGTGGTTCCCTCAGCGGGGAAACGCTCTACGAGCAGTACTTC. The J gene is TRBJ2-7, the V gene TRBV12-5, with 7 nucleotides matching TRBD2. V was clipped by 4 bases and J by 3 bases; unmatched bases: 12. The CDR3 extends over 16 amino acids. CDR1 and CDR2 (germline): LGHNT, FRNRAP. Variable domain in full (rest from reference TRBV12-5 and TRBJ2-7): DARVTQTPRHKVTEMGQEVTMRCQPILGHNTVFWYRQTMMQGLELLAYFRNRAPLDDSGMPKDRFSAEMPDATLATLKIQPSEPRDSAVYFCASGSLSGETLYEQYFGPGTRLTVT.

The chain is built from TRBV9 and TRBJ2-3; unclear D gene. Germline CDR1 and CDR2: SGDLS and YYNGEE. V was trimmed by 0 bases and J by 2 bases, leaving 4 bases between them. CDR3 size: 13 residues. The CDR3 loop is CASSVGLTDTQYF. CDR3 coding DNA: TGTGCCAGCAGCGTAGGACTCACAGATACGCAGTATTTT. Together with reference TRBV9 and TRBJ2-3, the CDR3 gives the full variable domain: DSGVTQTPKHLITATGQRVTLRCSPRSGDLSVYWYQQSLDQGLQFLIQYYNGEERAKGNILERFSAQQFPDLHSELNLSSLELGDSALYFCASSVGLTDTQYFGPGTRLTVL.

The chain carries TRBV6-1 and TRBJ2-7; D is possibly TRBD1 (6 bases). CDR3 length: 12 residues. V lost 4 bases to trimming and J lost 6 bases, with 10 bases between them. The germline V gene encodes CDR1 MNHNS and CDR2 SASEGT. CDR3 amino acids: CASSVTGREQYF. The CDR3 nucleotides are TGTGCCAGCAGTGTTACAGGGCGCGAGCAGTACTTC.

The chain is built from TRBV7-9 and TRBJ2-1, with D perhaps TRBD2 (6 bases). The V gene's germline CDR1 is SEHNR and CDR2 FQNEAQ (reference sequence). This CDR3 is built from 14 residues. V lost 4 bases and J 4 bases, leaving 11 bases between the germline ends. DNA for the CDR3: TGTGCCAGCAGCTCTTGGACTACATACAATGAGCAGTTCTTC. Its protein is CASSSWTTYNEQFF.

V and J are TRBV2 and TRBJ1-1; D uncertain. The V and J ends lost 1 base and 7 bases respectively, with 7 bases between them. This CDR3 is 12 amino acids long. Germline CDR1 and CDR2: SNHLY and FYNNEI. The CDR3 here is CASSEEAGEAFF. CDR3 DNA: TGTGCCAGCAGTGAAGAAGCGGGTGAAGCTTTCTTT.

This rearrangement joins TRBV29-1 to TRBJ2-1; unclear D gene. This CDR3 is 11 amino acids long. V was trimmed by 5 bases and J by 2 bases, leaving 4 bases between them. Germline-derived CDR1 and CDR2 are SQVTM and ANQGSEA. The CDR3 sequence: CSVSPYNEQFF. The CDR3 DNA is TGCAGCGTTTCTCCCTACAATGAGCAGTTCTTC.

The V call is TRBV18, the J call TRBJ1-3; D is undetermined. Trimming cost V 5 bases and J 2 bases, with 16 bases left between them. The CDR3 sequence is 16 residues long. From germline, CDR1 is KGHSH and CDR2 LQKENI. This chain's CDR3 is CASSTRHGVAGNTIYF. The DNA of the CDR3 is TGTGCCAGCTCAACCAGGCACGGGGTAGCTGGAAACACCATATATTTT.

The rearrangement joins TRBV6-1 to TRBJ1-1, with D uncertain. The germline gives CDR1 MNHNS, CDR2 SASEGT. The CDR3 is 13 residues long. V lost 6 bases and J 6 bases, leaving 14 bases between the germline ends. The CDR3 DNA reads as TGTGCCAGCAGAGCCTTGAGGGATTCTGAAGCTTTCTTT. The encoded protein is CASRALRDSEAFF.

This clone was picked up one time. The chain joins TRBV28 to TRBJ1-5; D not resolved. V dropped 5 bases and J dropped 0 bases, with 23 bases sitting between them. The CDR3 spans 19 residues. Germline V gene data show CDR1 as MDHEN and CDR2 as SYDVKM. This chain's CDR3 is CASSPITSEGSYSNQPQHF. The CDR3 bases are TGTGCCAGCAGTCCTATCACTTCGGAGGGATCTTATAGCAATCAGCCCCAGCATTTT.

This chain links TRBV27 with TRBJ1-1, with TRBD1 matching over 10 bases. The germline gives CDR1 MNHEY, CDR2 SMNVEV (reference sequence). Trimming at V came to 2 bases and at J to 1 base, leaving 4 bases not matched to a gene. The CDR3 has 16 amino acids. The CDR3 DNA reads as TGTGCCAGCAGTTTAATGGACAGGGGGGAGAACACTGAAGCTTTCTTT. This sequence encodes CASSLMDRGENTEAFF.

This sequence joins TRBV27 and TRBJ1-5; maybe TRBD1 (5 bases). Trimming took 4 bases from V and 2 from J, leaving 9 bases between them. Germline CDR1 and CDR2: MNHEY and SMNVEV (reference sequence). The CDR3 is 14 residues long. The CDR3 spells CASSSQGGNQPQHF. The CDR3 nucleotides are TGTGCCAGCAGTTCCCAGGGCGGCAATCAGCCCCAGCATTTT.

The genes are TRBV18 and TRBJ2-7; TRBD1 is a possible D gene (5 bases). The CDR3 consists of 12 residues. The V end was cut by 3 bases, the J end by 5 bases, with 8 bases between. Germline CDR1 and CDR2: KGHSH and LQKENI. For the CDR3, the DNA is TGTGCCAGCTCACCGACAGAAGACGAGCAGTACTTC. The encoded protein is CASSPTEDEQYF. The variable domain in full, with the rest retrieved from reference TRBV18 and TRBJ2-7, is NAGVMQNPRHLVRRRGQEARLRCSPMKGHSHVYWYRQLPEEGLKFMVYLQKENIIDESGMPKERFSAEFPKEGPSILRIQQVVRGDSAAYFCASSPTEDEQYFGPGTRLTVT.

The rearrangement uses TRBV5-6 and TRBJ2-2; no firm D call. Germline CDR1 is SGHDT and CDR2 is YYEEEE. Trimming cost V 5 bases and J 8 bases, with 13 bases left between them. The CDR3 extends over 13 amino acids. The CDR3 loop is CASRVDSSGELFF. The CDR3 DNA follows: TGTGCCAGCAGGGTAGATTCGTCTGGGGAGCTGTTTTTT. The whole variable domain, remainder taken from reference TRBV5-6 and TRBJ2-2, is DAGVTQSPTHLIKTRGQQVTLRCSPKSGHDTVSWYQQALGQGPQFIFQYYEEEERQRGNFPDRFSGHQFPNYSSELNVNALLLGDSALYLCASRVDSSGELFFGEGSRLTVL.

This clone is a singleton in its sample. The chain links TRBV19 to TRBJ2-5, with 7 bases that match TRBD1. This CDR3 has 14 residues. The V segment lost 3 bases and the J segment 4 bases; nucleotides outside the gene matches: 5. In germline, CDR1 is LNHDA, CDR2 SQIVND (reference sequence). CDR3 DNA: TGTGCCAGTAGTATTTTGGACAGGCTAGAGACCCAGTACTTC. This encodes CASSILDRLETQYF.

This chain connects TRBV23-1 to TRBJ2-2; 9 positions match TRBD1. TRBV23-1 is noted as an ORF with a role that remains uncertain. J lost 1 base, V lost 0 bases, and 9 bases had no gene match. This CDR3 has 19 residues. CDR3 protein: CASSQSSFPGQGNTGELFF. The CDR3 DNA sequence: TGCGCCAGCAGTCAATCGTCCTTCCCGGGACAGGGGAACACCGGGGAGCTGTTTTTT.

This rearrangement joins TRBV5-1 to TRBJ2-1; 12 nucleotides line up with TRBD2. Unmatched junction bases numbered 6, after V lost 3 bases and J lost 8 bases. In germline, CDR1 is SGHRS, CDR2 YFSETQ. The CDR3 is 15 amino acids. CDR3 sequence: CASSSPGLAGDEQFF. In DNA, the CDR3 is TGCGCCAGCAGCTCTCCGGGACTAGCGGGCGATGAGCAGTTCTTC.

The chain joins TRBV5-1 to TRBJ1-3; D not resolved. V shed 5 bases and J shed 4 bases, with 19 bases lying between them. Germline V lookup: CDR1 SGHRS, CDR2 YFSETQ. The CDR3 sequence is 16 residues long. CDR3 in DNA: TGCGCCAGCAGTACTTTTCCAGGAGGTCAAGGAAACACCATATATTTT. It yields the protein CASSTFPGGQGNTIYF.

The genes are TRBV14 and TRBJ1-3; tentatively, D is TRBD1 (5 bases). CDR3 size: 15 residues. V lost 11 bases and J 2 bases, leaving 19 bases between the germline ends. Germline V gene data show CDR1 as SGHDN and CDR2 as FVKESK. CDR3 DNA sequence: TGTGCCTCACTACACACGGGAGGGGCTGGAAACACCATATATTTT. As protein: CASLHTGGAGNTIYF.

The chain combines TRBV14 with TRBJ1-1, with D possibly being TRBD1 (5 bases). The V end was cut by 4 bases, the J end by 6 bases, with 12 bases between. CDR3 length: 13 residues. The germline gives CDR1 SGHDN, CDR2 FVKESK. The CDR3 DNA reads as TGTGCCAGCAGCCCCAGGGCAACAGCTGAAGCTTTCTTT. It specifies CASSPRATAEAFF.

The chain uses TRBV5-4 and TRBJ2-1; 14 bases agree with TRBD2. J was trimmed by 7 bases and V by 3 bases; bases with no gene match: 3. Germline V gives CDR1 SGHNT, CDR2 YYREEE (reference sequence). The CDR3 has 15 amino acids. CDR3 amino acids: CASSSGLAGENEQFF. For the CDR3, the DNA is TGTGCCAGCAGCTCGGGACTAGCGGGAGAGAATGAGCAGTTCTTC.

The V gene is TRBV9, the J gene TRBJ1-3; TRBD1 might be the D (6 bases). CDR1 and CDR2 from the germline V gene are SGDLS and YYNGEE. The CDR3 length is 13 residues. V lost 4 bases to trimming and J lost 7 bases, with 12 bases between them. The CDR3 protein is CASSSTGTNTIYF. CDR3 coding DNA: TGTGCCAGCAGCTCAACAGGGACCAACACCATATATTTT.

This chain joins TRBV13 and TRBJ2-1; D is unresolved. Germline CDR1 PRHDT, CDR2 FYEKMQ (reference sequence). The ends were cut back, 1 base at V and 9 bases at J, with 10 bases in the middle. This CDR3 is 13 amino acids long. The CDR3 spells CASSLVGGGEQFF. DNA for the CDR3: TGTGCCAGCAGCTTAGTTGGTGGCGGTGAGCAGTTCTTC.

This chain links TRBV4-1 with TRBJ2-1, with 16 bases aligning to TRBD2. The CDR3 sequence is 19 residues long. V trimming: 3 bases; J trimming: 0 bases; junction bases outside the gene matches: 5. Germline V CDR1 and CDR2: MGHRA, YSYEKL. CDR3 in DNA: TGCGCCAGCAGCCACCCGGGACTAGCGGGAGGGACCTCCTACAATGAGCAGTTCTTC. Its protein product is CASSHPGLAGGTSYNEQFF.

The rearrangement joins TRBV7-8 to TRBJ2-5, with 11 bases matching TRBD2. The germline gives CDR1 SGHVS, CDR2 FQNEAQ. This CDR3 is built from 16 residues. Trimming removed 1 base from V and 5 bases from J; junction bases left unmatched: 6. The CDR3 spells CASSLVETSGAETQYF. The CDR3 nucleotides are TGTGCCAGCAGCTTAGTAGAGACTAGCGGGGCGGAGACCCAGTACTTC.

CDR3 loop: CASSQSETDYEQYF. CDR3 nucleotides: TGCGCCAGCAGTCAATCGGAGACGGACTACGAGCAGTACTTC. V and J are TRBV23-1 and TRBJ2-7; no definite D call. TRBV23-1 is an ORF; its function is uncertain. The CDR3 totals 14 residues. V was cut by 0 bases and J by 3 bases, with 9 bases left in between.